The 2 T cell receptor beta chains in this list originate from one sample, sequenced in a study of cytomegalovirus exposure and HLA in healthy donors. PCR employed 60 Vbeta and 13 Jbeta primers. TCRdb's table, derived via immunoSEQ multiplex PCR, lists solely in-frame clones and lacks some. The sample yields about 140,000 clones, approximately 76% seen once. The specimen sequenced was PBMCs. The receptors were gathered from a man in his forties or fifties in good health and CMV-seronegative.

The chain is built from TRBV7-8 and TRBJ2-3, with 10 nucleotides matching TRBD2. V shed 5 bases, J shed 0 bases, and the junction held 5 bases outside the gene matches. Per germline, CDR1 SGHVS and CDR2 FQNEAQ. The CDR3 has 16 amino acids. The CDR3 protein is CASSPSGGDSTDTQYF. In DNA form, the CDR3 reads TGTGCCAGCAGCCCCAGCGGGGGGGATAGCACAGATACGCAGTATTTT.

This chain joins TRBV5-1 and TRBJ2-5, with TRBD2 matching 8 bases. Germline V gene lookup returns CDR1 SGHRS and CDR2 YFSETQ. V gave up 5 bases and J gave up 1 base; unmatched junction bases: 10. The length of the CDR3 is 16 residues. Here the CDR3 reads CASRKILAALQETQYF. In DNA, the CDR3 is TGCGCCAGCAGGAAGATACTAGCGGCACTCCAAGAGACCCAGTACTTC.